Each of the 16 T cell receptor beta chains below was sequenced from the same sample in a study of blood T cell repertoires in COVID-19 (dated by TCRdb to about 2020). Receptor libraries were prepared by the immunoSEQ multiplex PCR assay. As stored in TCRdb, this immuneACCESS dataset retains in-frame rearrangements with V and J assigned. A fraction of the clones does not appear; measured against another copy, unresolved V genes explain less than half of the discrepancy, and the remainder lacks a known reason. The sample profile shows about 59,000 clones; around four fifths of them were found once. The ten largest clonotypes hold more than 11% of the sample. The sequenced material came from peripheral blood. These TCRs come from an older woman with acute or convalescent COVID-19.

This chain joins TRBV10-2 and TRBJ1-6; D is perhaps TRBD1 (5 bases). The V and J ends lost 4 bases and 13 bases respectively, with 14 bases between them. The CDR3 is made up of 13 amino acids. Germline V gives CDR1 WSHSY, CDR2 SAAADI. The CDR3 DNA follows: TGCGCCAGCAGTGTCGCAGGGTACGAGCCCCTCCACTTT. Translating it yields CASSVAGYEPLHF.

The chain couples TRBV4-1 to TRBJ1-1; D perhaps matches TRBD1 (6 bases). Deletions cut 0 bases from V and 5 bases from J, with 16 bases between. Germline V CDR1 and CDR2: MGHRA, YSYEKL. The CDR3 runs 16 residues. The chain's CDR3 is CASSQDLARGRTEAFF. CDR3 coding DNA: TGCGCCAGCAGCCAAGATCTCGCCAGGGGAAGGACTGAAGCTTTCTTT.

The V and J genes are TRBV5-1 and TRBJ1-1, with D possibly being TRBD1 (6 bases). V was pared by 2 bases and J by 1 base, with 12 bases between. CDR1 is SGHRS and CDR2 is YFSETQ in the germline V gene. The CDR3 spans 15 residues. CDR3 DNA sequence: TGCGCCAGCAGCTTTGGGGGGGCTCAGAACACTGAAGCTTTCTTT. Its protein product is CASSFGGAQNTEAFF.

This chain connects TRBV7-2 to TRBJ1-2; no reliable D call. Trimming pared 3 bases from V and 4 bases from J, leaving 12 bases between. CDR1 and CDR2 (germline): SGHTA, FQGNSA. The CDR3 is 14 amino acids. The CDR3 loop is CASSFSAATYGYTF. DNA for the CDR3: TGTGCCAGCAGCTTTTCAGCGGCCACCTATGGCTACACCTTC.

CDR3 sequence reads: CASSPKRRGQTNYGYTF. CDR3 coding DNA: TGTGCCAGCAGCCCTAAACGGAGAGGACAGACGAACTATGGCTACACCTTC. The genes are TRBV7-9 and TRBJ1-2, with D maybe TRBD1 (6 bases). This CDR3 has 17 residues. Per the germline V gene, CDR1 is SEHNR and CDR2 is FQNEAQ (reference sequence). Trimming shortened V by 5 bases and J by 2 bases, and 21 bases separated the two germline ends.

This chain joins TRBV6-5 and TRBJ2-2; no definite D call. The CDR3 totals 14 residues. V was shortened by 6 bases and J by 4 bases, with 12 bases between the two germline ends. The germline CDR1 and CDR2 sequences are MNHEY and SVGAGI. The CDR3 nucleotides read TGTGCCAGCAGACTGTCGCTTGGCACCGGGGAGCTGTTTTTT. Residues: CASRLSLGTGELFF.

In DNA form, the CDR3 reads TGCGCCAGCAGCGTACGGGTCTCCAATCAGCCCCAGCATTTT. Its protein product is CASSVRVSNQPQHF. V gene TRBV5-1 combines with J gene TRBJ1-5; D is unclear. The CDR3 covers 14 residues. Deletions cut 4 bases from V and 3 bases from J, with 11 bases between. Looked up from germline, CDR1 is SGHRS and CDR2 is YFSETQ.

The rearrangement joins TRBV7-9 to TRBJ1-2; 7 bases fit TRBD1. Germline CDR1 reads SEHNR; CDR2 reads FQNEAQ (reference sequence). With 1 base clipped from V and 8 bases from J, the junction kept 7 bases outside the gene matches. There are 14 residues in the CDR3. The CDR3 reads CASSLGQGLGGYTF. The CDR3, as DNA: TGTGCCAGCAGCTTAGGACAGGGCTTAGGCGGCTACACCTTC.

V gene TRBV6-2 or TRBV6-3 combines with J gene TRBJ1-5; D remains unclear. CDR3 length: 16 amino acids. The V gene's germline CDR1 is MNHEY and CDR2 SVGEGT. Trimming took off 6 bases at V and 9 bases at J, with 24 bases between the two ends. DNA of the CDR3: TGTGCCAGCAGCTTCGTGCCTGGAGAGAGGCGGCGGCCCCAGCATTTT. Translating gives CASSFVPGERRRPQHF.

CDR3 sequence: CASSPRGTAGYNEQFF. For the CDR3, the DNA is TGTGCCAGCAGCCCTAGGGGGACAGCGGGCTACAATGAGCAGTTCTTC. The chain carries TRBV5-6 and TRBJ2-1, with D tentatively TRBD1 (7 bases). The CDR3 consists of 16 residues. The V end lost 4 bases, the J end lost 3 bases, and 17 bases lay between the germline ends. Germline V gives CDR1 SGHDT, CDR2 YYEEEE.

The chain is built from TRBV5-1 and TRBJ1-2; 9 bases align to TRBD1. The CDR3 is 15 residues long. V lost 0 bases, J lost 8 bases, and 8 bases stayed unmatched. Looked up from germline, CDR1 is SGHRS and CDR2 is YFSETQ. The CDR3 DNA reads as TGCGCCAGCAGCTTGGAAGCTACAGGGGGCTGGGGCTACACCTTC. Translating it yields CASSLEATGGWGYTF.

The chain combines TRBV3-1 (or the pseudogene TRBV3-2) with TRBJ2-3; 14 positions agree with TRBD2. Germline CDR1 reads LGHDT; CDR2 reads YNNKEL (reference sequence). The junction had 4 bases not matched to a gene; V was cut back by 7 bases and J by 1 base. CDR3 length equals 16 residues. The CDR3 reads CASNPGLAGGTDTQYF. Here the CDR3 DNA reads TGTGCCAGCAACCCGGGACTAGCGGGGGGCACAGATACGCAGTATTTT.

J is TRBJ2-7 and V is TRBV10-3, with 9 bases identical to TRBD1. The CDR3 loop spans 13 amino acids. The V gene's germline CDR1 is ENHRY and CDR2 SYGVKD. With 11 bases clipped from V and 4 bases from J, the junction kept 9 bases outside the gene matches. The CDR3 DNA sequence: TGTGCCTCCCAGGGACAGGGTGGTTACGAGCAGTACGTC. It yields the protein CASQGQGGYEQYV.

This clone was detected a few times. The V call is TRBV19, the J call TRBJ1-6, with TRBD1 identical over 9 bases. Germline CDR1 reads LNHDA; CDR2 reads SQIVND (reference sequence). The CDR3 has 17 amino acids. Trimming removed 6 bases from V and 0 bases from J; junction bases left unmatched: 6. CDR3 sequence: CASSPGQGGSYNSPLHF. CDR3 in DNA: TGTGCCAGTAGCCCGGGACAGGGAGGCTCCTATAATTCACCCCTCCACTTT.

The V gene is TRBV5-5, the J gene TRBJ1-1; 8 positions agree with TRBD1. Germline values: CDR1 SGHKS, CDR2 YYEKEE (reference sequence). There are 16 residues in the CDR3. The J segment lost 0 bases and the V segment lost 3 bases, leaving 7 bases of the junction unmatched. The CDR3 DNA is TGTGCCAGCAGCTGGGGGACAGGCGACATGAACACTGAAGCTTTCTTT. It codes for CASSWGTGDMNTEAFF.

This clone showed up just a few times. V usage is TRBV27 and J usage is TRBJ1-1; D call uncertain. The ends were cut back, 1 base at V and 5 bases at J, with 20 bases in the middle. Germline V gene sequence: CDR1 MNHEY, CDR2 SMNVEV (reference sequence). This CDR3 region has 17 residues. The CDR3 protein is CASSLYPWTTRGTEAFF. CDR3 bases: TGTGCCAGCAGTTTATACCCTTGGACTACAAGAGGGACTGAAGCTTTCTTT.